The source of this TCR beta chain is a study of technical replicates of blood from a few donors (dated by TCRdb to between 2016 and 2019). The CDR3, from cysteine to phenylalanine, totals 16 residues. This entry keeps only the CDR3 DNA: 48 bases, framed from base 1. Looking up the germline V gene yields CDR1 SNHLY and CDR2 FYNNEI. Compared with germline, V lacks 6 bases and J lacks 2 bases; bases without a gene match: 7. This clone appeared a few times. No antigen is known for it. No base quality values were provided; no much bigger clone lies one nucleotide off. Library prep was done by the immunoSEQ multiplex PCR assay. Sourced from immuneACCESS, this table was stored by TCRdb with only in-frame sequences that have V and J called. A share of the clones is absent; for the studies checked, an unresolved V gene accounts for under half, and the remainder has no known explanation. The sample records more than 60,000 clones, 95% of which are singletons. Roughly 0.24% of the sample comes from the top ten.

The sample consisted of T cells isolated from PBMCs. The receptor's source is a human donor in good health. Recombination connected TRBV2 to TRBJ2-1; 10 central bases correspond to TRBD2. The nucleotides are TGTGCCAGCAGCGAATGGACTAGCGGCGCCTACAATGAGCAGTTCTTC. The translation is CASSEWTSGAYNEQFF.